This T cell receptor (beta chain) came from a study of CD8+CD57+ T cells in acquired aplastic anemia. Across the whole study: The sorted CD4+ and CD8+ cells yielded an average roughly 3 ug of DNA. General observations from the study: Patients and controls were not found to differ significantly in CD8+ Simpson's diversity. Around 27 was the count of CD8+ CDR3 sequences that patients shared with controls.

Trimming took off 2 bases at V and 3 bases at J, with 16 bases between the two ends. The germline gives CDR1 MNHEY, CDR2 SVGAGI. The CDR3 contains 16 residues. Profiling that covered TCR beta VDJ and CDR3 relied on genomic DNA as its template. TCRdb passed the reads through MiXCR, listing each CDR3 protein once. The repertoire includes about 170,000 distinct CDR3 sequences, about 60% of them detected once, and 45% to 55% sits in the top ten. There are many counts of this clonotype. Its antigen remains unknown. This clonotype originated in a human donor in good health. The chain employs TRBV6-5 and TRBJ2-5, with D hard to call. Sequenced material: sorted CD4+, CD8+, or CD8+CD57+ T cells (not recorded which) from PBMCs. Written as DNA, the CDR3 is TGTGCCAGCAGTTACCACATGGCTAATTCGAAAGAGACCCAGTACTTC. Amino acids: CASSYHMANSKETQYF.